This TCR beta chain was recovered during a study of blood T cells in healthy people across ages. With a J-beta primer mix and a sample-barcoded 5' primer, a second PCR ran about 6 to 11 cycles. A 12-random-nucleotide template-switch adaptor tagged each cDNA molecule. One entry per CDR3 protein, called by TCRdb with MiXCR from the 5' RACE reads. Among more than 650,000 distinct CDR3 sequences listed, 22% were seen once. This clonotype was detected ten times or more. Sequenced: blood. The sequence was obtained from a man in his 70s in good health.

CDR3: CASSEDDRGHETQYF. The CDR3 DNA follows: TGTGCCAGCAGTGAAGATGACAGGGGGCACGAGACCCAGTACTTC. The chain couples TRBV6-1 to TRBJ2-5; 10 bases match TRBD1. CDR1 and CDR2 from the germline V gene are MNHNS and SASEGT. With V trimmed by 1 base and J by 5 bases, 4 bases remained unmatched. The CDR3 is 15 amino acids.